Listed below are T cell receptor beta chains from one sample, sequenced in a study of blood T cells in healthy people across ages. MiXCR was run by TCRdb on the 5' RACE reads, yielding one entry per CDR3 protein. The sample holds 850,000 or so distinct CDR3 sequences, more than 25% seen once. Sample: blood. The receptors originated from a woman over 75 in good health. Both conserved end residues are part of each CDR3. D genes are given only for firm matches. The size entry is marked missing in some rows and otherwise reads once, few, many or a size class.

V	D	length	J	size	DNA	CDR3
TRBV30	NA	14	TRBJ1-2	NA	TGTGCCTGGAGTTTAACTCCTGTTAACTATGGCTACACCTTC	CAWSLTPVNYGYTF
TRBV7-2	NA	19	TRBJ1-4	NA	TGTGCCAGCAGCTTACGTGGGGGGGGCACGTGGGGAGCTAATGAAAAACTGTTTTTT	CASSLRGGGTWGANEKLFF
TRBV5-1	NA	15	TRBJ2-3	many	TGCGCCAGCAGCGCCCGACAGCTTAGCACAGATACGCAGTATTTT	CASSARQLSTDTQYF
TRBV5-1	TRBD1	16	TRBJ2-7	NA	TGCGCCAGCAGCCTAGAATCCGGGACAGACGACTACGAGCAGTACTTC	CASSLESGTDDYEQYF
TRBV20-1	TRBD1	14	TRBJ1-2	NA	TGCAGTGCTAGAGAACAGGGGGGAGGTTATGGCTACACCTTC	CSAREQGGGYGYTF
TRBV12-3/TRBV12-4	TRBD1	17	TRBJ1-6	NA	TGTGCCAGCAGTTTAAGAAGGCAGGGGGACTATAATTCACCCCTCCACTTT	CASSLRRQGDYNSPLHF
TRBV9	TRBD1	13	TRBJ2-7	NA	TGTGCCAGCAGCCCCGGGACAGTCCTAGAGCAGTACTTC	CASSPGTVLEQYF
TRBV11-3	TRBD1	15	TRBJ2-1	many	TGTGCCAGCAGAAACGGACAGGGAAGGGTGAATGAGCAGTTCTTC	CASRNGQGRVNEQFF
TRBV2	TRBD1	14	TRBJ2-3	many	TGTGCCAGCAGTGGACAGGGCGGACCAGATACGCAGTATTTT	CASSGQGGPDTQYF
TRBV7-6	TRBD1	16	TRBJ2-7	few	TGTGCCAGCAGTTCTGCCGGGACAGGGGTTGGGGACGAGCAGTACTTC	CASSSAGTGVGDEQYF
TRBV7-2	NA	14	TRBJ1-5	NA	TGTGCCAGCAGCGCTCGACAGGGCAATCAGCCCCAGCATTTT	CASSARQGNQPQHF
TRBV7-6	NA	18	TRBJ2-6	many	TGTGCCAGCAGCTTAGAAATTCAGGGGTGGGCTGGGGCCAACGTCCTGACTTTC	CASSLEIQGWAGANVLTF
TRBV20-1	NA	12	TRBJ2-7	many	TGCAGTGCTACGTCCTCCTCCTACGAGCAGTACTTC	CSATSSSYEQYF
TRBV7-2	NA	13	TRBJ1-2	many	TGTGCCAGCAGCCTACGGGACGCCCGGGGCTACACCTTC	CASSLRDARGYTF
TRBV7-2	TRBD1	15	TRBJ1-6	few	TGTGCCAGCAGCTTAACAGCTTACAGGGGTTCACCCCTCCACTTT	CASSLTAYRGSPLHF
TRBV4-1	TRBD1	16	TRBJ2-5	many	TGCGCCAGCAGCCAGGGACAGGGGGTCGATGTGGAGACCCAGTACTTC	CASSQGQGVDVETQYF
TRBV3-1	NA	11	TRBJ1-5	few	TGTGCCAGCAGCCAAGATTCGGCCCAGCATTTT	CASSQDSAQHF
TRBV7-2	TRBD1	15	TRBJ1-1	many	TGTGCCAGCAGCCCCGTGACAGGGTTGGACACTGAAGCTTTCTTT	CASSPVTGLDTEAFF
TRBV5-1	NA	15	TRBJ2-1	many	TGCGCCAGCAGCTCCGGACAGACGTCCTACAATGAGCAGTTCTTC	CASSSGQTSYNEQFF
TRBV27	TRBD2	18	TRBJ2-2	NA	TGTGCCAGCCGCGGACTAGCGGGGGGGCTCGGGTACACCGGGGAGCTGTTTTTT	CASRGLAGGLGYTGELFF
TRBV7-3	TRBD1	15	TRBJ2-7	NA	TGTGCCAGCAGCTTAACGGCAGGGGGAAACAACGAGCAGTACTTC	CASSLTAGGNNEQYF
TRBV6-2/TRBV6-3	NA	11	TRBJ1-2	many	TGTGCCAGCATGTGGGACTATGGCTACACCTTC	CASMWDYGYTF